This T cell receptor beta chain was captured by sequencing in a study of identical twins. V shed 1 base and J 9 bases; nucleotides not matched to a gene: 7. In germline, CDR1 is SGHTA, CDR2 FQGNSA. The length of the CDR3 is 16 residues. In its sample, this clonotype was seen a few times. TCRdb reanalysed the 5' RACE reads using MiXCR and keeps one entry per CDR3 protein. The sample has under 500,000 distinct CDR3 sequences; 13% to 15% are singletons. In addition, the sample was reused for a study of yellow fever vaccine responses in identical twins.

The V gene is TRBV7-2, the J gene TRBJ2-1; 12 nucleotides align to TRBD2. This clonotype was sampled from a woman aged 18 to 35 in good health. Sequenced input: CD4+ T cells sorted from blood. The CDR3 sequence: CASSLDGASGRGEQFF. The CDR3 bases are TGTGCCAGCAGCTTAGACGGGGCTAGCGGGAGGGGTGAGCAGTTCTTC.